The present TCR beta chain was sequenced within a study of metastatic and nonmetastatic thyroid tumors. Among the patients, none had received any treatment before thyroid surgery. This clone occurred once. V was trimmed by 5 bases and J by 3 bases, leaving 14 bases between them. Germline-derived CDR1 and CDR2 are SGHRS and YFSETQ. The CDR3 covers 14 residues. TCRdb re-analyzed the PCR reads using MiXCR. Here the sample spans approximately 40,000 clones, roughly 20% being singletons. Material for sequencing was blood. This receptor was obtained from a female donor with papillary thyroid cancer or a benign thyroid nodule (not recorded which). Some clones in this sample may be carry-over from other donors' samples. The chain combines TRBV5-1 with TRBJ2-5; D unclear. CDR3 DNA: TGCGCCAGCAGATTAATACTGGAAAAAGAGACCCAGTACTTC. This codes for CASRLILEKETQYF.